This TCR beta chain was observed in a study of OX40 agonist ivuxolimab in advanced cancers. CDR1 and CDR2 from the germline V gene are SGHVS and FQNEAQ. The V end lost 1 base, the J end lost 8 bases, and 3 bases lay between the germline ends. This CDR3 is 11 amino acids long. Sequenced by immunoSEQ multiplex PCR; TCRdb stores in-frame clones only, minus some. The table shows some 22,000 clones, with roughly 86% occurring only once. The material sequenced was CD4+ or CD8+ T cells sorted from blood, taken in a trial of the OX40 agonist ivuxolimab. The gene calls are TRBV7-8 and TRBJ2-1; no clear D. The source is an adult with an advanced solid tumor such as melanoma, head and neck, liver or kidney cancer. CDR3 sequence (DNA): TGTGCCAGCAGCTTAGATTATGAGCAGTTCTTC. Residues: CASSLDYEQFF.